Listed here are 8 T cell receptor beta chains from one sample, sequenced in a study of T cell responses to AZD1222 COVID-19 vaccine. Assay used: immunoSEQ multiplex PCR; TCRdb lists only in-frame clones, some missing. The profile shows 110,000 or so clones, roughly 88% of them singletons. The material sequenced was peripheral blood, taken 28 days after the second AZD1222 dose. These receptors all come from an adult who received the AZD1222 COVID-19 vaccine.

This chain uses TRBV6-4 with TRBJ2-7; D gene ambiguous. CDR3 length: 15 residues. V lost 0 bases to trimming and J lost 1 base, with 10 bases between them. From germline, CDR1 is MRHNA and CDR2 SNTAGT. The CDR3 here is CASSDSYFMSYEQYF. The CDR3 coding sequence is TGTGCCAGCAGTGACTCCTACTTCATGTCCTACGAGCAGTACTTC.

Comments on this clone: This sample includes further DNA sequences coding for the same CDR3. The rearrangement links TRBV5-1 to TRBJ1-1, with 8 bases identical to TRBD1. The junction had 3 bases not matched to a gene; V was cut back by 4 bases and J by 1 base. Germline V lookup: CDR1 SGHRS, CDR2 YFSETQ. The CDR3 totals 14 residues. The CDR3 sequence: CASSTGTGNTEAFF. The CDR3 DNA reads TGCGCCAGCAGCACCGGGACAGGGAACACTGAAGCTTTCTTT.

This chain uses TRBV6-5 with TRBJ2-6; D gene ambiguous. Germline V gene lookup returns CDR1 MNHEY and CDR2 SVGAGI. The CDR3 runs to 13 residues. Trimming shortened V by 10 bases and J by 1 base, and 8 bases separated the two germline ends. CDR3 sequence reads: CATITSGANVLTF. The CDR3 DNA sequence: TGTGCCACCATCACTTCTGGGGCCAACGTCCTGACTTTC.

This rearrangement joins TRBV6-6 to TRBJ2-3; TRBD1 is a possible D gene (6 bases). V was cut by 6 bases and J by 5 bases, with 12 bases left in between. The CDR3 runs 13 residues. Germline values: CDR1 MNHNY, CDR2 SVGAGI (reference sequence). Here the CDR3 DNA reads TGTGCCAGCAGAACGGACAGTAAAGATACGCAGTATTTT. This codes for CASRTDSKDTQYF.

This rearrangement joins TRBV6-5 to TRBJ1-4, with D unresolved. The V end was cut by 0 bases, the J end by 3 bases, with 8 bases between. CDR1 is MNHEY and CDR2 is SVGAGI in the germline V gene. This CDR3 contains 15 residues. For the CDR3, the DNA is TGTGCCAGCAGTTACTCGACGGCGGCTAATGAAAAACTGTTTTTT. Protein: CASSYSTAANEKLFF.

The chain's CDR3 is CASSLSGQGLGGYTF. CDR3 coding DNA: TGTGCCAGCAGTTTATCCGGACAGGGCCTCGGGGGCTACACCTTC. This chain connects TRBV28 to TRBJ1-2, with 8 bases matching TRBD1. The CDR3 loop spans 15 amino acids. V was clipped by 1 base and J by 8 bases; unmatched bases: 9. Per germline, CDR1 MDHEN and CDR2 SYDVKM.

This chain connects TRBV20-1 to TRBJ1-4; TRBD1 agrees at 7 bases. The CDR3 runs 11 residues. V was pared by 4 bases and J by 8 bases, with 1 base of the junction left unmatched. In germline, CDR1 is DFQATT, CDR2 SNEGSKA (reference sequence). In DNA form, the CDR3 reads TGCAGTGCTATGGACAGGGAAAAACTGTTTTTT. Translating it yields CSAMDREKLFF.

The chain joins TRBV10-1 to TRBJ1-4; D might be TRBD1 (5 bases). The CDR3 is 18 amino acids. Per germline, CDR1 WNHNN and CDR2 SYGVQD (reference sequence). Deletions cut 7 bases from V and 2 bases from J, with 23 bases between. The CDR3 bases are TGCGCCAGCATCACCTCCAGGGTGAGGATGCCGACTAATGAAAAACTGTTTTTT. Translating it yields CASITSRVRMPTNEKLFF.